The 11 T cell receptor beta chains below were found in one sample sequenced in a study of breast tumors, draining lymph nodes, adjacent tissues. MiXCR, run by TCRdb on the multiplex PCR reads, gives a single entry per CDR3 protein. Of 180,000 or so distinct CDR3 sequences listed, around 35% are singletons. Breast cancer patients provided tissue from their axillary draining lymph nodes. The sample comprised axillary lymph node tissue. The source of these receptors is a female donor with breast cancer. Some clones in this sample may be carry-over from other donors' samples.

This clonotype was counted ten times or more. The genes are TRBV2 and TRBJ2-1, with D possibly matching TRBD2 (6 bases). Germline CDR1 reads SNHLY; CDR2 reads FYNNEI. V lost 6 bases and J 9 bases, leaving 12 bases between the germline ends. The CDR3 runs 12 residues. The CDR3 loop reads CASRAGPREQFF. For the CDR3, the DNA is TGTGCCAGCAGGGCGGGGCCCCGTGAGCAGTTCTTC.

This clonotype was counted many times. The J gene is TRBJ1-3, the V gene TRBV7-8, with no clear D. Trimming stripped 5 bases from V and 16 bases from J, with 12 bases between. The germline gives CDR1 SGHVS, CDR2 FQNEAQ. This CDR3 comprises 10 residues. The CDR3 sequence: CASSLELLYF. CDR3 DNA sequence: TGTGCCAGCAGCCTTGAACTTCTCTATTTT.

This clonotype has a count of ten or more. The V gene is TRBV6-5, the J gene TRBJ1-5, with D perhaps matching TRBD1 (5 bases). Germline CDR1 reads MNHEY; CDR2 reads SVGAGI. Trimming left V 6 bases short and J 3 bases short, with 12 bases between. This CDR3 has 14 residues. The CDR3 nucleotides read TGTGCCAGCAGGGGGGGAGGGAACAATCAGCCCCAGCATTTT. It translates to CASRGGGNNQPQHF.

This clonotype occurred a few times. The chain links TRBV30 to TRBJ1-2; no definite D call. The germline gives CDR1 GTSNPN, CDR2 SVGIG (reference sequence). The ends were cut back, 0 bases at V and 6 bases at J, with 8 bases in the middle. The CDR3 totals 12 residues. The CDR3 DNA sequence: TGTGCCTGGAGTGTCCTCGCTGATGGCTACACCTTC. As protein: CAWSVLADGYTF.

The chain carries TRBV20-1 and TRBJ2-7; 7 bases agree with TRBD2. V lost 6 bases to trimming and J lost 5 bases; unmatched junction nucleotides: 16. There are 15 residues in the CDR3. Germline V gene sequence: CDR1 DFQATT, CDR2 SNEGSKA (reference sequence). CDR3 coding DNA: TGCAGTGCCCGTACTATGGGGGAGGGCCGAGACGAGCAGTACTTC. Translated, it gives CSARTMGEGRDEQYF.

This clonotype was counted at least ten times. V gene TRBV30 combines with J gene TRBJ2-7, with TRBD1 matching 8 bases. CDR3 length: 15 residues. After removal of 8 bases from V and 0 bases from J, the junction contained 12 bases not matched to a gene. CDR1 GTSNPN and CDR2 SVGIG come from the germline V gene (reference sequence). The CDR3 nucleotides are TGTGCCAGCCACGAGACAGGGGCTATCTCCTACGAGCAGTACTTC. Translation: CASHETGAISYEQYF.

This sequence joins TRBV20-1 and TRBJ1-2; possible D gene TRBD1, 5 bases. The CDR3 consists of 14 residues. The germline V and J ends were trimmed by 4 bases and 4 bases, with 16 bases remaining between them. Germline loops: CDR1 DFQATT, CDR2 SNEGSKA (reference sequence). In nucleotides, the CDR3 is TGCAGTGCTACCAACACCAAAAGGGGCTATGGCTACACCTTC. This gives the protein CSATNTKRGYGYTF.

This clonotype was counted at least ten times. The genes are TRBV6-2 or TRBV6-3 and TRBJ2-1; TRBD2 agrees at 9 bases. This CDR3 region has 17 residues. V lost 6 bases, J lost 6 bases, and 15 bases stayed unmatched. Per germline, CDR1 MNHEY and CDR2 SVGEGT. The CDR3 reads CASRSLPAGGNLNEQFF. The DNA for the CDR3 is TGTGCCAGCAGAAGCCTCCCGGCGGGAGGGAACCTCAATGAGCAGTTCTTC.

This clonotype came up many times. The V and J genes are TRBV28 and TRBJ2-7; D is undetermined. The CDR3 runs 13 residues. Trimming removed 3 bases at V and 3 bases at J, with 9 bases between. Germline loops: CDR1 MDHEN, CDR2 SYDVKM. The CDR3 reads CASSFGLNYEQYF. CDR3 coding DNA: TGTGCCAGCAGTTTTGGGTTAAACTACGAGCAGTACTTC.

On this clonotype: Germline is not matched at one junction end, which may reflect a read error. The CDR3 sequence is CASGFGGSGYEQYF. CDR3 sequence (DNA): TGTGCCAGCGGTTTCGGGGGGAGTGGGTACGAGCAGTACTTC. The rearrangement joins TRBV12-3 or TRBV12-4 to TRBJ2-7, with 7 bases identical to TRBD2. The CDR3 runs to 14 residues.

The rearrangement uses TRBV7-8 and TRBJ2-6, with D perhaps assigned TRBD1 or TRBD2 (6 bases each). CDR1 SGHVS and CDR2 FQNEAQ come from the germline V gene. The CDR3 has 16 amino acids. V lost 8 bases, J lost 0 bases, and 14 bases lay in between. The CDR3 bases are TGTGCCAGCGCCCGGGGGCTGTGCTCTGGGGCCAACGTCCTGACTTTC. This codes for CASARGLCSGANVLTF.